The subject of this entry is one TCR beta chain. What it binds is not known. The entry originates in a study of siplizumab effects on memory and regulatory T cells. Study observations and caveats: An assignable phenotype, naive or memory, was missing from roughly 77-94% of proliferating CD4+ or CD8+ clones. With siplizumab, cumulative frequency of CD4+ memory-derived alloreactive sequences dropped significantly.

CDR1 SEHNR and CDR2 FQNEAQ come from the germline V gene (reference sequence). Trimming left V 5 bases short and J 9 bases short, with 11 bases between. The CDR3 length is 12 residues. The protocol was immunoSEQ multiplex PCR, while the TCRdb copy is restricted to in-frame clones and leaves out a portion. This table has tens of thousands of clones, about 87% appearing once. The material sequenced was Tregs sorted from blood. This TCR was sampled from a human donor in good health. The V call is TRBV7-9, the J call TRBJ1-5; D not certain. The CDR3 is CASSRGWGPQHF. The CDR3 nucleotides are TGTGCCAGCAGCCGAGGGTGGGGGCCCCAGCATTTT. Together with reference TRBV7-9 and TRBJ1-5, the CDR3 gives the full variable domain: DTGVSQNPRHKITKRGQNVTFRCDPISEHNRLYWYRQTLGQGPEFLTYFQNEAQLEKSRLLSDRFSAERPKGSFSTLEIQRTEQGDSAMYLCASSRGWGPQHFGDGTRLSIL.